This T cell receptor (beta chain) was obtained from a study of glioma-infiltrating T cells. Overall study findings and caveats: Tissue and blood shared very few CDR3 sequences. Above-expected tissue-blood divergence occurred in all gliomas, most in low-grade ones.

This clonotype occurred a few times. Its antigen is unidentified. Amplification of TCR alpha and beta CDR3 regions from RNA used iRepertoire nested multiplex PCR. Input was 100-400 ng of tissue mRNA or PBMC total RNA. TCRdb fed the multiplex PCR reads into MiXCR, producing one record per CDR3 protein. The data show under 200,000 distinct CDR3 sequences, with around 40% seen just once and around 5.2% held by the top ten. The CDR3 loop spans 14 amino acids. Germline V CDR1 and CDR2: LGHDT, YNNKEL (reference sequence). V was trimmed by 2 bases and J by 4 bases, leaving 9 bases between them. This chain links TRBV3-1 with TRBJ2-1; possible D gene TRBD1, 5 bases. The sequenced sample consisted of glioma tissue, nonneoplastic brain tissue, or PBMCs (not recorded which). The source of this sequence is a human donor with low-grade glioma or glioblastoma, undergoing nonglioma brain surgery, or in good health (not recorded which). The DNA of the CDR3 is TGTGCCAGCAGCCAAACCGACAGATACAATGAGCAGTTCTTC. It codes for CASSQTDRYNEQFF.